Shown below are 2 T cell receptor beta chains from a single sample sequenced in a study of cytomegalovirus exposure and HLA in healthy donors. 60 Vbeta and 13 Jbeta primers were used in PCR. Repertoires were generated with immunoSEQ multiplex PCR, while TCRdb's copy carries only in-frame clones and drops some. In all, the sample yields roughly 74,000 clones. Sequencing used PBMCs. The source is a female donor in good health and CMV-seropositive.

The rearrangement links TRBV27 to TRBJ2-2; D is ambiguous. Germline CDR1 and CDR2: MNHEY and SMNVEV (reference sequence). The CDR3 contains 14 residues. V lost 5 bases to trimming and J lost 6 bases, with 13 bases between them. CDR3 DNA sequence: TGTGCCAGCAGTCCCGCCCCTCGCGCCGGGGAGCTGTTTTTT. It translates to CASSPAPRAGELFF.

In DNA form, the CDR3 reads TGTGCCTGCACAATGAACACTGAAGCTTTCTTT. This codes for CACTMNTEAFF. V is TRBV30 and J is TRBJ1-1; D is uncertain. Germline V gene lookup returns CDR1 GTSNPN and CDR2 SVGIG (reference sequence). The CDR3 spans 11 residues. V shed 6 bases and J shed 0 bases, with 5 bases lying between them.